These 25 T cell receptor beta chains were sequenced from one sample in a study of T cell responses to AZD1222 COVID-19 vaccine. Repertoires were generated with immunoSEQ multiplex PCR, while TCRdb's copy carries only in-frame clones and drops some. The table records about 180,000 clones, about nine tenths of them present only once. Source: peripheral blood, taken 28 days after the second AZD1222 dose. These TCRs come from an adult who received the AZD1222 COVID-19 vaccine.

The chain employs TRBV18 and TRBJ2-5; no definite D call. V gave up 2 bases and J gave up 2 bases, with 9 bases separating them. This CDR3 has 14 residues. Germline loops: CDR1 KGHSH, CDR2 LQKENI. This chain's CDR3 is CASSPVTPQETQYF. For the CDR3, the DNA is TGTGCCAGCTCACCAGTAACTCCTCAAGAGACCCAGTACTTC.

The CDR3 sequence is CASSVVQGRTDTQYF. The CDR3 DNA reads as TGTGCCAGCAGCGTAGTACAGGGCCGCACAGATACGCAGTATTTT. The V and J genes are TRBV9 and TRBJ2-3, with D possibly being TRBD1 (6 bases). The CDR3 loop spans 15 amino acids. V gave up 0 bases and J gave up 1 base, with 9 bases separating them. Germline V CDR1 and CDR2: SGDLS, YYNGEE.

The sample holds one count of this clone. The chain carries TRBV4-2 and TRBJ1-4, with D unresolved. V dropped 0 bases and J dropped 4 bases, with 9 bases sitting between them. Looked up from germline, CDR1 is LGHNA and CDR2 is YNFKEQ. The CDR3 loop spans 15 amino acids. DNA for the CDR3: TGTGCCAGCAGCCAAGATCGCCACCTTAATGAAAAACTGTTTTTT. Its translation: CASSQDRHLNEKLFF.

The rearrangement uses TRBV11-3 and TRBJ1-1; 7 bases are a match to TRBD1. The V gene end was trimmed by 3 bases and the J gene end by 0 bases; junction bases not matched to a gene: 1. Germline CDR1 is SGHNT and CDR2 is YENEEA. This CDR3 comprises 14 residues. This chain's CDR3 is CASSFTGVNTEAFF. The CDR3 DNA reads as TGTGCCAGCAGCTTTACAGGGGTGAACACTGAAGCTTTCTTT.

J is TRBJ2-7 and V is TRBV28; TRBD1 is a possible D gene (5 bases). Trimming shortened V by 5 bases and J by 5 bases, and 13 bases separated the two germline ends. CDR3 length equals 13 residues. CDR1 is MDHEN, CDR2 SYDVKM, per germline. The DNA of the CDR3 is TGTGCCAGCAGTCGAGCAGGGTTGAACGAGCAGTACTTC. As protein: CASSRAGLNEQYF. The entire variable domain, with the rest obtained from reference TRBV28 and TRBJ2-7, is as follows: DVKVTQSSRYLVKRTGEKVFLECVQDMDHENMFWYRQDPGLGLRLIYFSYDVKMKEKGDIPEGYSVSREKKERFSLILESASTNQTSMYLCASSRAGLNEQYFGPGTRLTVT.

This sequence joins TRBV24-1 and TRBJ2-1; TRBD1 matches 8 bases. Germline CDR1 reads KGHDR; CDR2 reads SFDVKD. V was clipped by 2 bases and J by 8 bases; unmatched bases: 10. CDR3 length: 16 amino acids. The DNA of the CDR3 is TGTGCCACCAGTGATTCCTGGACAGGGTATTCGGATGAGCAGTTCTTC. Translating gives CATSDSWTGYSDEQFF.

J is TRBJ1-4 and V is TRBV7-2; 9 nucleotides match TRBD1. From germline, CDR1 is SGHTA and CDR2 FQGNSA. The V segment lost 6 bases and the J segment 5 bases; nucleotides outside the gene matches: 7. The CDR3 runs 15 residues. CDR3 in amino acids: CASRLSGTGNEKLFF. The CDR3 region has the DNA TGTGCCAGCAGACTTTCCGGGACAGGGAATGAAAAACTGTTTTTT.

The V call is TRBV10-1, the J call TRBJ2-1; the match to TRBD2 covers 13 bases. Trimming cost V 8 bases and J 8 bases; bases outside gene matches: 3. This CDR3 has 13 residues. CDR1 WNHNN and CDR2 SYGVQD come from the germline V gene (reference sequence). In nucleotides, the CDR3 is TGCGCCAGCGGGACTAGCGGGACCTATGAGCAGTTCTTC. Protein sequence: CASGTSGTYEQFF.

The chain links TRBV10-1 to TRBJ2-1; 9 bases are shared with TRBD2. The CDR3 is 14 amino acids. Germline V CDR1 and CDR2: WNHNN, SYGVQD (reference sequence). After removal of 8 bases from V and 4 bases from J, the junction contained 6 bases not matched to a gene. This chain's CDR3 is CASGSSGKYNEQFF. The CDR3 coding sequence is TGCGCCAGCGGGTCTAGCGGGAAGTACAATGAGCAGTTCTTC.

This chain uses TRBV6-2 or TRBV6-3 with TRBJ1-2; TRBD1 matches at 7 bases. Germline V gene lookup returns CDR1 MNHEY and CDR2 SVGEGT. V gave up 0 bases and J gave up 3 bases; unmatched junction bases: 4. The CDR3 runs 15 residues. The CDR3 DNA follows: TGTGCCAGCAGTTACTCCCCTGACAGGGACTATGGCTACACCTTC. It specifies CASSYSPDRDYGYTF.

Here the CDR3 reads CASSPRAPGRAEAFF. CDR3 nucleotides: TGTGCCAGCAGCCCCCGGGCCCCGGGCCGAGCTGAAGCTTTCTTT. This chain links TRBV7-3 with TRBJ1-1; D not certain. Germline CDR1 SGHTA, CDR2 FQGTGA. This CDR3 has 15 amino acids. Trimming left V 5 bases short and J 6 bases short, with 19 bases between. Filled out from reference TRBV7-3 and TRBJ1-1, the complete variable domain reads GAGVSQTPSNKVTEKGKYVELRCDPISGHTALYWYRQSLGQGPEFLIYFQGTGAADDSGLPNDRFFAVRPEGSVSTLKIQRTERGDSAVYLCASSPRAPGRAEAFFGQGTRLTVV.

V is TRBV4-2 and J is TRBJ2-3, with no clear D. The CDR3 covers 15 residues. The V gene's germline CDR1 is LGHNA and CDR2 YNFKEQ. The V gene lost 0 bases and the J gene lost 5 bases, with 12 bases spanning the gap. The CDR3 nucleotides are TGTGCCAGCAGCCAAGAACACCGGTATATAGATACGCAGTATTTT. It is translated as CASSQEHRYIDTQYF.

V gene TRBV2 combines with J gene TRBJ1-5, with D maybe TRBD1 (5 bases). The ends were cut back, 6 bases at V and 3 bases at J, with 18 bases in the middle. The CDR3 extends over 16 amino acids. Germline CDR1 SNHLY, CDR2 FYNNEI. The CDR3 bases are TGTGCCAGCAGCAAAGAGTCAGGGAACAACAATCAGCCCCAGCATTTT. As protein: CASSKESGNNNQPQHF.

The chain links TRBV30 to TRBJ1-4; possible D gene TRBD1, 5 bases. The CDR3 sequence is 13 residues long. Trimming took off 5 bases at V and 3 bases at J, with 10 bases between the two ends. Germline V gene data show CDR1 as GTSNPN and CDR2 as SVGIG (reference sequence). CDR3 bases: TGTGCCTGGGGTGGGGGAGCTAATGAAAAACTGTTTTTT. Protein product: CAWGGGANEKLFF.

This clone was seen a few times. The J gene is TRBJ2-7, the V gene TRBV4-3; possible D gene TRBD1, 6 bases. CDR1 is LGHNA and CDR2 is YSLEER in the germline V gene. CDR3 length: 14 amino acids. Trimming took off 0 bases at V and 4 bases at J, with 10 bases between the two ends. This CDR3 reads CASSQETRGYEQYF. Here the CDR3 DNA reads TGCGCCAGCAGCCAAGAGACAAGGGGGTACGAGCAGTACTTC.

The gene calls are TRBV28 and TRBJ2-4; D is perhaps TRBD1 or TRBD2 (5 bases each). The CDR3 has 14 amino acids. V lost 8 bases to trimming and J lost 9 bases, with 20 bases between them. Germline V CDR1 and CDR2: MDHEN, SYDVKM. The CDR3 region is CASGAGTDITIQYF. CDR3 nucleotides: TGTGCCAGCGGAGCCGGGACGGATATCACCATTCAGTACTTC.

The chain combines TRBV6-1 with TRBJ2-1; weak D call: TRBD1 (6 bases). Germline assignment: CDR1 MNHNS and CDR2 SASEGT. Deletions cut 4 bases from V and 5 bases from J, with 18 bases between. The CDR3 covers 16 residues. The CDR3 protein is CASSGQTGFGDNEQFF. In DNA, the CDR3 is TGTGCCAGCAGTGGCCAAACAGGGTTTGGGGACAATGAGCAGTTCTTC.

This clone was seen just once. The CDR3 here is CASSPRWGANTGELFF. The CDR3, as DNA: TGTGCCAGCAGCCCCCGATGGGGTGCTAACACCGGGGAGCTGTTTTTT. The rearrangement links TRBV5-4 to TRBJ2-2, with D uncertain. The V gene's germline CDR1 is SGHNT and CDR2 YYREEE (reference sequence). The V and J ends lost 4 bases and 2 bases respectively, with 15 bases between them. The CDR3 totals 16 residues.

This rearrangement joins TRBV7-2 to TRBJ2-2; D possibly corresponds to TRBD2 (5 bases). Trimming took off 1 base at V and 4 bases at J, with 7 bases between the two ends. The CDR3 runs 14 residues. CDR1 is SGHTA, CDR2 FQGNSA, per germline. The CDR3 reads CASSLVGGTGELFF. The CDR3 nucleotides are TGTGCCAGCAGCTTAGTCGGAGGCACCGGGGAGCTGTTTTTT.

The rearrangement uses TRBV4-1 and TRBJ1-5, with D maybe TRBD1 (6 bases). CDR3 length: 16 residues. Germline lookup yields CDR1 MGHRA and CDR2 YSYEKL. Deletions cut 4 bases from V and 3 bases from J, with 16 bases between. The chain's CDR3 is CASSLDLDRPNQPQHF. The DNA of the CDR3 is TGCGCCAGCAGCCTAGACCTCGACAGGCCCAATCAGCCCCAGCATTTT.

The DNA of the CDR3 is TGTGCCAGCAGCCCTTACGGTAGGGCTGACCAGCCCCAGCATTTT. It encodes CASSPYGRADQPQHF. V gene TRBV3-1 (or the pseudogene TRBV3-2) combines with J gene TRBJ1-5; no clear D gene. Germline CDR1 LGHDT, CDR2 YNNKEL (reference sequence). The CDR3 spans 15 residues. With 4 bases removed from V and 7 bases from J, the gap between germline ends came to 17 bases.

With respect to this clone: Other DNA sequences in the same sample also yield this CDR3. This sequence joins TRBV7-3 and TRBJ2-1; 7 bases fit TRBD1. The CDR3 covers 15 residues. With 5 bases clipped from V and 4 bases from J, the junction kept 8 bases outside the gene matches. Looked up from germline, CDR1 is SGHTA and CDR2 is FQGTGA. CDR3 DNA: TGTGCCAGCAGCGTCACTGGGACAGATTACAATGAGCAGTTCTTC. Translated: CASSVTGTDYNEQFF.

This chain connects TRBV21-1 to TRBJ1-2. TRBV21-1 is a recognized pseudogene. The CDR3 length is 14 residues. The CDR3 loop reads CASSKKVDGYGYTF. The CDR3 coding sequence is TGTGCCAGCAGCAAAAAGGTGGACGGATATGGCTACACCTTC.

V and J are TRBV6-1 and TRBJ1-6, with no clear D. Germline CDR1 MNHNS, CDR2 SASEGT. CDR3 length equals 14 residues. V lost 3 bases to trimming and J lost 6 bases, with 9 bases between them. The CDR3 DNA is TGTGCCAGCAGTGAGGTTAGCTCTAATTCACCCCTCCACTTT. It translates to CASSEVSSNSPLHF.

The chain joins TRBV7-2 to TRBJ1-4, with 7 bases fitting TRBD1. Germline trimming cut 5 bases from V and 7 bases from J; bases unmatched to any gene: 13. This CDR3 comprises 16 residues. Germline V lookup: CDR1 SGHTA, CDR2 FQGNSA. CDR3 residues: CASSPHQGGQGEKLFF. CDR3 DNA: TGTGCCAGCAGCCCGCACCAGGGGGGGCAAGGTGAAAAACTGTTTTTT.